This TCR beta chain was observed in a study of cytomegalovirus exposure and HLA in healthy donors. Study at large: Unique TCRs numbering 75 million to 95 million, obtained from HLA-typed donors, made up an early data release.

Trimming removed 3 bases from V and 2 bases from J, with 17 bases in between. Germline V gene sequence: CDR1 KGHSH, CDR2 LQKENI. This CDR3 has 16 residues. Study-wide results and limits: According to reports, the classifier identified cytomegalovirus status with high specificity and sensitivity.

The PCR contained 60 Vbeta and 13 Jbeta primers. Repertoires were generated with immunoSEQ multiplex PCR, while TCRdb's copy carries only in-frame clones and drops some. Of approximately 180,000 clones listed, around 75% are singletons. In the case of this clone: Antigen specificity is unknown.

This chain links TRBV18 with TRBJ2-7; no clear D. The sequenced material came from PBMCs. The clonotype was recovered from a woman aged 25-40 years in good health and CMV-seronegative. CDR3 amino acids: CASSPRQRSNAYEQYF. The DNA for the CDR3 is TGTGCCAGCTCACCGCGCCAGAGGAGCAACGCCTACGAGCAGTACTTC.